A single sample is the source of the 20 T cell receptor beta chains below, sequenced in a study of blood T cell repertoires in COVID-19. Method: immunoSEQ multiplex PCR; TCRdb's copy keeps in-frame clones and lacks some. This sample has roughly 230,000 clones; 80% to 90% occur once, and the top ten carry about 4.6%. The sequencing sample was made of peripheral blood. All receptors derive from a woman in her 40s who had recovered from COVID-19.

This chain links TRBV7-3 with TRBJ1-1; D is perhaps TRBD1 (5 bases). CDR1 and CDR2 (germline): SGHTA, FQGTGA. V shed 5 bases and J shed 1 base, with 11 bases lying between them. There are 14 residues in the CDR3. The CDR3 reads CASSHRTTNTEAFF. DNA of the CDR3: TGTGCCAGCAGCCACAGGACAACGAACACTGAAGCTTTCTTT. Combining the CDR3 with reference TRBV7-3 and TRBJ1-1 gives the whole variable domain GAGVSQTPSNKVTEKGKYVELRCDPISGHTALYWYRQSLGQGPEFLIYFQGTGAADDSGLPNDRFFAVRPEGSVSTLKIQRTERGDSAVYLCASSHRTTNTEAFFGQGTRLTVV.

J is TRBJ2-1 and V is TRBV18; 12 nucleotides match TRBD2. Germline CDR1 is KGHSH and CDR2 is LQKENI. V dropped 0 bases and J dropped 3; count of bases not matched to a gene: 6. The CDR3 runs to 18 residues. CDR3 bases: TGTGCCAGCTCACCACCGGGTCTAGCGGGAGGGTTCTACAATGAGCAGTTCTTC. As protein: CASSPPGLAGGFYNEQFF.

The V call is TRBV5-6, the J call TRBJ1-5, with D hard to call. Trimming took 0 bases from V and 6 from J, leaving 4 bases between them. This CDR3 spans 12 amino acids. The V gene's germline CDR1 is SGHDT and CDR2 YYEEEE. CDR3 coding DNA: TGTGCCAGCAGCTTGGGGCCTCAGCCCCAGCATTTT. Residues: CASSLGPQPQHF.

The chain combines TRBV4-3 with TRBJ1-1, with 11 bases fitting TRBD1. J was trimmed by 2 bases and V by 4 bases; bases with no gene match: 3. CDR1 and CDR2 from the germline V gene are LGHNA and YSLEER. There are 15 residues in the CDR3. CDR3 amino acids: CASSPGQGVNTEAFF. In DNA, the CDR3 is TGCGCCAGCAGCCCGGGACAGGGGGTCAACACTGAAGCTTTCTTT.

The chain employs TRBV28 and TRBJ1-1; D not resolved. The V gene lost 1 base and the J gene lost 8 bases, with 8 bases spanning the gap. Germline-derived CDR1 and CDR2 are MDHEN and SYDVKM. This CDR3 spans 12 amino acids. The CDR3 reads CASSLYPREAFF. The DNA of the CDR3 is TGTGCCAGCAGTTTATATCCCCGGGAAGCTTTCTTT.

The rearrangement links TRBV18 to TRBJ1-4, with 10 nucleotides matching TRBD1. The V gene end was trimmed by 4 bases and the J gene end by 11 bases; junction bases not matched to a gene: 10. The CDR3 extends over 15 amino acids. Germline V gives CDR1 KGHSH, CDR2 LQKENI. The CDR3 here is CASSLGQGFLAKLFF. CDR3 DNA sequence: TGTGCCAGCTCACTGGGACAGGGGTTTCTGGCTAAACTGTTTTTT. The full variable domain, its missing parts supplied by reference TRBV18 and TRBJ1-4, is NAGVMQNPRHLVRRRGQEARLRCSPMKGHSHVYWYRQLPEEGLKFMVYLQKENIIDESGMPKERFSAEFPKEGPSILRIQQVVRGDSAAYFCASSLGQGFLAKLFFGSGTQLSVL.

The CDR3 here is CASCLRGSVNIQYF. The CDR3 nucleotides read TGTGCCAGCTGCCTCAGGGGGAGTGTAAACATTCAGTACTTC. The chain recombines TRBV2 with TRBJ2-4, with 7 bases aligning to TRBD1. This CDR3 spans 14 amino acids. Germline V gene data show CDR1 as SNHLY and CDR2 as FYNNEI. The J segment lost 6 bases and the V segment lost 8 bases, leaving 10 bases of the junction unmatched.

The chain employs TRBV4-1 and TRBJ2-7; D is uncertain. This CDR3 has 12 amino acids. Trimming took off 6 bases at V and 3 bases at J, with 9 bases between the two ends. In germline, CDR1 is MGHRA, CDR2 YSYEKL. CDR3 in DNA: TGCGCCAGCAGGTCTGCTAACTACGAGCAGTACTTC. This translates into CASRSANYEQYF.

This sequence joins TRBV6-5 and TRBJ2-5; TRBD2 matches 13 bases. This CDR3 contains 15 residues. The V segment lost 6 bases and the J segment 2 bases; nucleotides outside the gene matches: 3. Germline V CDR1 and CDR2: MNHEY, SVGAGI. For the CDR3, the DNA is TGTGCCAGCAGCGGGACTAGCGGGAATCAAGAGACCCAGTACTTC. Amino acid sequence: CASSGTSGNQETQYF.

This chain joins TRBV6-5 and TRBJ2-5; 8 nucleotides line up with TRBD1. The J segment lost 2 bases and the V segment lost 5 bases, leaving 1 base of the junction unmatched. Germline values: CDR1 MNHEY, CDR2 SVGAGI. The CDR3 covers 13 residues. CDR3 protein: CASSRDRQETQYF. CDR3 in DNA: TGTGCCAGCAGTCGGGACAGGCAAGAGACCCAGTACTTC.

This sequence joins TRBV7-2 and TRBJ2-2; weak D call: TRBD2 (6 bases). V was clipped by 6 bases and J by 4 bases, with 18 bases between them. Germline V lookup: CDR1 SGHTA, CDR2 FQGNSA. The CDR3 is 16 amino acids. CDR3 residues: CASSTSGTVGTGELFF. The CDR3 bases are TGTGCCAGCAGTACTTCCGGGACTGTGGGCACCGGGGAGCTGTTTTTT.

V gene TRBV10-3 combines with J gene TRBJ2-3; perhaps TRBD2 as D (5 bases). The V end was cut by 7 bases, the J end by 0 bases, with 8 bases between. The CDR3 extends over 13 amino acids. CDR1 and CDR2 (germline): ENHRY, SYGVKD. DNA for the CDR3: TGTGCCATCACGGGGTCTAGCACAGATACGCAGTATTTT. Its protein product is CAITGSSTDTQYF.

The chain carries TRBV28 and TRBJ2-7; 9 bases align to TRBD1. Germline assignment: CDR1 MDHEN and CDR2 SYDVKM. The CDR3 runs to 15 residues. J gave up 4 bases and V 8 bases, and 12 bases lay outside the gene matches. The CDR3 reads CASGSSGQGIYEQYV. In DNA, the CDR3 is TGTGCCAGCGGATCGTCGGGACAGGGTATTTACGAGCAGTACGTC.

The rearrangement joins TRBV5-4 to TRBJ1-5; 10 nucleotides agree with TRBD1. Losses at the gene ends were 0 bases for V and 3 bases for J; bases not matched to a gene: 3. Germline-derived CDR1 and CDR2 are SGHNT and YYREEE (reference sequence). The CDR3 contains 16 residues. CDR3 nucleotide sequence: TGTGCCAGCAGCTTGGTGACAGGGGGCTTCAATCAGCCCCAGCATTTT. It codes for CASSLVTGGFNQPQHF.

The rearrangement uses TRBV19 and TRBJ1-1; D is unclear. The CDR3 extends over 16 amino acids. CDR1 LNHDA and CDR2 SQIVND come from the germline V gene (reference sequence). The germline V and J ends were trimmed by 3 bases and 1 base, with 15 bases remaining between them. CDR3 nucleotide sequence: TGTGCCAGTAGTATGAGCCTGCGGTTGGCGAACACTGAAGCTTTCTTT. Translation: CASSMSLRLANTEAFF.

The chain recombines TRBV20-1 with TRBJ1-1; D is unclear. CDR1 and CDR2 (germline): DFQATT, SNEGSKA (reference sequence). V was pared by 6 bases and J by 7 bases, with 12 bases between. The CDR3 has 11 residues. The CDR3 region has the DNA TGCAGTGCCCCCTGGAGATATGAAGCTTTCTTT. The encoded protein is CSAPWRYEAFF.

The sample holds a few counts of this clone. The V and J genes are TRBV5-4 and TRBJ2-7; the match to TRBD2 covers 12 bases. With 4 bases clipped from V and 3 bases from J, the junction kept 8 bases outside the gene matches. There are 16 residues in the CDR3. Germline V lookup: CDR1 SGHNT, CDR2 YYREEE (reference sequence). The DNA of the CDR3 is TGTGCCAGCAGCCTATCACTAGCGGGGGGTCTCTACGAGCAGTACTTC. Its protein product is CASSLSLAGGLYEQYF.

The chain combines TRBV9 with TRBJ2-5; D possibly corresponds to TRBD2 (5 bases). The V end was cut by 1 base, the J end by 5 bases, with 9 bases between. The CDR3 is made up of 13 amino acids. The germline V gene has CDR1 SGDLS and CDR2 YYNGEE. The CDR3 spells CASSVRTGETQYF. CDR3 DNA sequence: TGTGCCAGCAGCGTAAGGACTGGGGAGACCCAGTACTTC.

The chain carries TRBV28 and TRBJ2-1; 12 positions match TRBD2. The V gene's germline CDR1 is MDHEN and CDR2 SYDVKM. The CDR3 has 20 amino acids. V shed 8 bases, J shed 7 bases, and the junction held 24 bases outside the gene matches. CDR3 DNA sequence: TGTGCCAGCTCCCAGCCCGGGCTAGCGGGGGGGCTTGGTGTGAGGAATGAGCAGTTCTTC. This encodes CASSQPGLAGGLGVRNEQFF.

This clone appeared a single time. The genes are TRBV15 and TRBJ2-5; perhaps TRBD1 as D (6 bases). The germline CDR1 and CDR2 sequences are LNHNV and YYDKDF (reference sequence). The CDR3 consists of 13 residues. Trimming left V 5 bases short and J 5 bases short, with 12 bases between. The DNA of the CDR3 is TGTGCCACCAGCCTCAGGGGTGTGGAGACCCAGTACTTC. Translation gives CATSLRGVETQYF.